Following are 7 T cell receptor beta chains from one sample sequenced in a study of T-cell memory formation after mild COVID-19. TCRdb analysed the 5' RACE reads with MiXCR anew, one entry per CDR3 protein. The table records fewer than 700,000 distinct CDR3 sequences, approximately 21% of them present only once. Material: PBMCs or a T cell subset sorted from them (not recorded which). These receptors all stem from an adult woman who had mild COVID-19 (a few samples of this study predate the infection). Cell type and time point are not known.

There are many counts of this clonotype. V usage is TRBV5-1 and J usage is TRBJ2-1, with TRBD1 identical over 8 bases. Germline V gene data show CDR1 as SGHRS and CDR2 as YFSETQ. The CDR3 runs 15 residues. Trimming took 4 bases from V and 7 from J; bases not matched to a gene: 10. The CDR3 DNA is TGCGCCAGCAGCATTCAACCAGGGGGCCAGAATGAGCAGTTCTTC. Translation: CASSIQPGGQNEQFF.

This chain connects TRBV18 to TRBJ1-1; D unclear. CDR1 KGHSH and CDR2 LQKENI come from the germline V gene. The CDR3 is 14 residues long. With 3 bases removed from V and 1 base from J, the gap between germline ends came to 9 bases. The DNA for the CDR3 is TGTGCCAGCTCACCGGCAGTTAAGAACACTGAAGCTTTCTTT. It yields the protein CASSPAVKNTEAFF. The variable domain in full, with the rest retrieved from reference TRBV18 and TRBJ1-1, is NAGVMQNPRHLVRRRGQEARLRCSPMKGHSHVYWYRQLPEEGLKFMVYLQKENIIDESGMPKERFSAEFPKEGPSILRIQQVVRGDSAAYFCASSPAVKNTEAFFGQGTRLTVV.

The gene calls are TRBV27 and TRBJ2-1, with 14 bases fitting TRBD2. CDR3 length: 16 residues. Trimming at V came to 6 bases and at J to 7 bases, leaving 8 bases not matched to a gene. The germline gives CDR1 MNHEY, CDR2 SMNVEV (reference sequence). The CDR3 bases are TGTGCCAGCAGCAAAGGGACTAGCGGGAGTTGGAATGAGCAGTTCTTC. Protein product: CASSKGTSGSWNEQFF.

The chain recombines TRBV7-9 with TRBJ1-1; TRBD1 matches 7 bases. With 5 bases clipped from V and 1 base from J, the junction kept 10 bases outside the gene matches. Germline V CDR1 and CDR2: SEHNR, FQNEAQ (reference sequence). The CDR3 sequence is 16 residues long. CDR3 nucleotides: TGTGCCAGCAGCACACTGGACAGGACCCGGAACACTGAAGCTTTCTTT. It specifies CASSTLDRTRNTEAFF.

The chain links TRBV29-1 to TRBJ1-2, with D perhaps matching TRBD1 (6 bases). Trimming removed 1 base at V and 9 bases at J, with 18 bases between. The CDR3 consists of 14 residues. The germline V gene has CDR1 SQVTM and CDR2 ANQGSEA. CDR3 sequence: CSVEGLLGGTSYTF. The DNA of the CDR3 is TGCAGCGTTGAAGGGTTGTTGGGCGGGACAAGCTACACCTTC.

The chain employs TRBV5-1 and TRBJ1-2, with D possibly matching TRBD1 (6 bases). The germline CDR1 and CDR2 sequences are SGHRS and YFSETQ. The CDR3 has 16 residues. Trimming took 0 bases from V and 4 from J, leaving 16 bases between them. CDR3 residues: CASSLAGGGPAYGYTF. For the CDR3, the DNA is TGCGCCAGCAGCTTGGCCGGGGGGGGCCCGGCCTATGGCTACACCTTC.

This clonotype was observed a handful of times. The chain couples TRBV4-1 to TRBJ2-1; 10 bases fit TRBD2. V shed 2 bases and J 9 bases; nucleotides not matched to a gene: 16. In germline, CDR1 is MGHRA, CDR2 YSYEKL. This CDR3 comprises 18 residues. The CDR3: CASSQPLLGLAGVGEQFF. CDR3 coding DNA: TGCGCCAGCAGCCAACCCCTCCTGGGGCTAGCGGGGGTCGGTGAGCAGTTCTTC.